This T cell receptor beta chain was observed in a study of T-cell reconstitution after alpha-beta-depleted transplantation in children. Preparation of the TCRbeta library used unique molecular identifiers. TCRdb independently ran MiXCR on the PCR reads; one entry per CDR3 protein. The data contain 150,000 to 200,000 distinct CDR3 sequences, approximately 6.6% of them singletons. V lost 3 bases to trimming and J lost 8 bases, with 11 bases between them. The CDR3 sequence is 13 residues long. This specimen was PBMCs from the stem cell graft donor, taken from the stem cell graft. This TCR was sampled from a human donor who donated a stem cell graft to a child with Wiskott-Aldrich syndrome. The chain carries TRBV12-3 or TRBV12-4 and TRBJ2-1; D is ambiguous. Here the CDR3 reads CASSFGWKDEQFF. The CDR3 coding sequence is TGTGCCAGCAGTTTTGGCTGGAAGGATGAGCAGTTCTTC.